The 12 T cell receptor beta chains presented below share a single source sample, sequenced in a study of cytomegalovirus exposure and HLA in healthy donors (dated by TCRdb to about 2017). Library prep was done by the immunoSEQ multiplex PCR assay. A mixture of 60 forward primers for TCR Vbeta segments and 13 reverse primers for TCR Jbeta segments was used in the multiplex PCR. Entries here come from immuneACCESS through TCRdb and include only in-frame sequences with V and J called. Some clones fail to appear in such tables; in the studies checked, an unresolved V gene covers under half of the shortfall, and the cause of the remainder is unknown. The sample includes 150,000 or so clones, with around 74% observed a single time. The top ten hold around 2.6% of the sample. The specimen sequenced was PBMCs. These receptors all stem from a female donor in good health and CMV-seronegative.

A few counts support this clone. The rearrangement links TRBV4-3 to TRBJ1-5, with D maybe TRBD1 (6 bases). The CDR3 sequence is 17 residues long. With 0 bases removed from V and 1 base from J, the gap between germline ends came to 13 bases. CDR1 is LGHNA and CDR2 is YSLEER in the germline V gene. As DNA, the CDR3 is TGCGCCAGCAGCCAAGATTGGTCAAGGGGGAGCAATCAGCCCCAGCATTTT. Translation: CASSQDWSRGSNQPQHF.

This clone has just a few counts. The chain employs TRBV9 and TRBJ2-1; D unclear. Germline assignment: CDR1 SGDLS and CDR2 YYNGEE. The CDR3 runs to 16 residues. V shed 4 bases and J shed 1 base, with 15 bases lying between them. CDR3 in DNA: TGTGCCAGCAGCCCAAATCTAGTCCCTTCCTACAATGAGCAGTTCTTC. Protein product: CASSPNLVPSYNEQFF.

The genes are TRBV28 and TRBJ1-1, with D hard to call. V was shortened by 5 bases and J by 4 bases, with 8 bases between the two germline ends. There are 12 residues in the CDR3. Germline CDR1 and CDR2: MDHEN and SYDVKM. The CDR3 region is CASSILGTEAFF. The CDR3 region has the DNA TGTGCCAGCAGTATTCTAGGCACTGAAGCTTTCTTT.

The chain couples TRBV19 to TRBJ1-5, with 10 bases fitting TRBD1. This CDR3 comprises 18 residues. CDR1 is LNHDA and CDR2 is SQIVND in the germline V gene (reference sequence). The V segment lost 8 bases and the J segment 2 bases; nucleotides outside the gene matches: 15. The CDR3 region has the DNA TGTGCCAGTCCTCAACCGGGACAGGGGATCGGGGGCAATCAGCCCCAGCATTTT. Residues: CASPQPGQGIGGNQPQHF.

The chain joins TRBV4-1 to TRBJ1-6; weak D call: TRBD1 (5 bases). The V and J ends lost 1 base and 8 bases respectively, with 24 bases between them. The CDR3 extends over 19 amino acids. In germline, CDR1 is MGHRA, CDR2 YSYEKL. The CDR3, as DNA: TGCGCCAGCAGCCAAGTGGATATGGGGCTTCGAGGCCCCCATTCACCCCTCCACTTT. It specifies CASSQVDMGLRGPHSPLHF.

The rearrangement uses TRBV30 and TRBJ2-7, with 9 nucleotides matching TRBD1. After removal of 3 bases from V and 9 bases from J, the junction contained 12 bases not matched to a gene. The V gene's germline CDR1 is GTSNPN and CDR2 SVGIG (reference sequence). This CDR3 is 14 amino acids long. In nucleotides, the CDR3 is TGTGCCTGGAGCCCCGGGACAGGGTCGGATTGGCAGTACTTC. Protein sequence: CAWSPGTGSDWQYF.

The rearrangement joins TRBV6-1 to TRBJ2-5; D unclear. Near its end, the DNA agrees better with TRBJ2-7, so the J call may be wrong. CDR3 length: 14 residues. In germline, CDR1 is MNHNS, CDR2 SASEGT. The CDR3 coding sequence is TGTGCCAGCAGTGATCCTAGGCGACCTTACGAGCAGTACTTC. Residues: CASSDPRRPYEQYF.

The chain is built from TRBV5-1 and TRBJ2-1, with D hard to call. Trimming cost V 0 bases and J 0 bases, with 7 bases left between them. This CDR3 has 15 residues. From germline, CDR1 is SGHRS and CDR2 YFSETQ. DNA of the CDR3: TGCGCCAGCAGCTTGGCCGAGCGCTCCTACAATGAGCAGTTCTTC. This codes for CASSLAERSYNEQFF.

V is TRBV5-1 and J is TRBJ2-1; D perhaps matches TRBD1 (6 bases). Germline loops: CDR1 SGHRS, CDR2 YFSETQ. The CDR3 is 16 residues long. V dropped 1 base and J dropped 5 bases, with 16 bases sitting between them. The CDR3, as DNA: TGCGCCAGCAGCTTGCGGTACTCAGGGGCCCACAATGAGCAGTTCTTC. It translates to CASSLRYSGAHNEQFF.

This clone was seen a handful of times. V usage is TRBV13 and J usage is TRBJ1-2; 8 bases fit TRBD1. V lost 4 bases and J lost 12; bases outside the gene matches: 13. The germline V gene encodes CDR1 PRHDT and CDR2 FYEKMQ (reference sequence). The CDR3 has 14 residues. The CDR3 sequence is CASSSTGESTVNTF. The CDR3 nucleotides read TGTGCCAGCAGCTCGACAGGGGAGAGTACGGTGAACACCTTC.

This clone was detected a few times. V and J are TRBV6-1 and TRBJ1-1, with D unresolved. This CDR3 spans 13 amino acids. Germline-derived CDR1 and CDR2 are MNHNS and SASEGT. The ends were cut back, 6 bases at V and 9 bases at J, with 17 bases in the middle. The DNA of the CDR3 is TGTGCCAGCAGGATCAGCATTCGGGAGAAAGCTTTCTTT. Its translation: CASRISIREKAFF.

The chain links TRBV6-6 to TRBJ1-5, with 8 bases identical to TRBD1. The CDR3 has 15 amino acids. Germline CDR1 and CDR2: MNHNY and SVGAGI (reference sequence). V lost 2 bases and J lost 1; bases outside the gene matches: 1. The CDR3 loop is CASSYGQGSNQPQHF. In DNA form, the CDR3 reads TGTGCCAGCAGTTACGGACAGGGAAGCAATCAGCCCCAGCATTTT.